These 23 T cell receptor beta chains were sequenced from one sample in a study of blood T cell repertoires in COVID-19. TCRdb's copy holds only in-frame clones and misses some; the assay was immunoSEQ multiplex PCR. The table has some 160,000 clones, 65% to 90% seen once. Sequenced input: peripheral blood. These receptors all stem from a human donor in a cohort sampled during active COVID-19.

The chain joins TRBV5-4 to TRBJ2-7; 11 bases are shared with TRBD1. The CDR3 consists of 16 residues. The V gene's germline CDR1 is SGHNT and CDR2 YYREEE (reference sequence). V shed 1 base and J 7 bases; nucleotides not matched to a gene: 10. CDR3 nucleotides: TGTGCCAGCAGCTTGTCGGGAGGACAGGGGGCGGGAGAGCAGTACTTC. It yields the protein CASSLSGGQGAGEQYF.

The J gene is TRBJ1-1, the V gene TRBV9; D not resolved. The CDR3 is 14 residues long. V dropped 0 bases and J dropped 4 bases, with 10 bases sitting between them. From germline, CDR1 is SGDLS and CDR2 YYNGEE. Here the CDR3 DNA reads TGTGCCAGCAGCGTAGAGGCGGCGAGCACTGAAGCTTTCTTT. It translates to CASSVEAASTEAFF.

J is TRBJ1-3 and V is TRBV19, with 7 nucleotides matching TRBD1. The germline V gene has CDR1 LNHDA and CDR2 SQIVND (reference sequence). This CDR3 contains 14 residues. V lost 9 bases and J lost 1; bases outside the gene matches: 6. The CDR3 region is CASSPTGSGNTIYF. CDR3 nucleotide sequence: TGTGCCAGCAGCCCGACAGGGTCTGGAAACACCATATATTTT.

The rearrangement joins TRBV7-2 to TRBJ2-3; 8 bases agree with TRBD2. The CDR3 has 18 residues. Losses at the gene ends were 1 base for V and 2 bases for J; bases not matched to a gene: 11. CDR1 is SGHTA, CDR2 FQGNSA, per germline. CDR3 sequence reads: CASSLDIGLAGLTDTQYF. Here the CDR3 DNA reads TGTGCCAGCAGCTTAGATATCGGGCTAGCGGGTCTCACAGATACGCAGTATTTT. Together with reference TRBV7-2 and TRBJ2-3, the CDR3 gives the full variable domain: GAGVSQSPSNKVTEKGKDVELRCDPISGHTALYWYRQSLGQGLEFLIYFQGNSAPDKSGLPSDRFSAERTGGSVSTLTIQRTQQEDSAVYLCASSLDIGLAGLTDTQYFGPGTRLTVL.

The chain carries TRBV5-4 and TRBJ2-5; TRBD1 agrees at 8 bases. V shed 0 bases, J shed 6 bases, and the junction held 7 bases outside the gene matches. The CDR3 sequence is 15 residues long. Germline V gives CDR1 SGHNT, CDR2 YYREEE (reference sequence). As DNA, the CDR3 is TGTGCCAGCAGCTTGGACCAGGGGGCCGAAAAGACCCAGTACTTC. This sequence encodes CASSLDQGAEKTQYF. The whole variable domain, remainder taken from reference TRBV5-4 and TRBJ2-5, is ETGVTQSPTHLIKTRGQQVTLRCSSQSGHNTVSWYQQALGQGPQFIFQYYREEENGRGNFPPRFSGLQFPNYSSELNVNALELDDSALYLCASSLDQGAEKTQYFGPGTRLLVL.

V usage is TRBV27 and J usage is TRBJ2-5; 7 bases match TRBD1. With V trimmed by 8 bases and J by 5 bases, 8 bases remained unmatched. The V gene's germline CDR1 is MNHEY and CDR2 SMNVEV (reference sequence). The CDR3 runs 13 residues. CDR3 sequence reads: CASARGRWETQYF. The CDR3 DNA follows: TGTGCCAGCGCGAGGGGGCGATGGGAGACCCAGTACTTC.

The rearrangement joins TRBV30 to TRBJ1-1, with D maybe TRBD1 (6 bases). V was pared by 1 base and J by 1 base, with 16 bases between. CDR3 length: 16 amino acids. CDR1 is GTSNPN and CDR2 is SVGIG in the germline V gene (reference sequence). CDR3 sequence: CAWSEGVEDRNTEAFF. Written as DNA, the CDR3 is TGTGCCTGGAGTGAGGGGGTGGAAGACAGGAACACTGAAGCTTTCTTT.

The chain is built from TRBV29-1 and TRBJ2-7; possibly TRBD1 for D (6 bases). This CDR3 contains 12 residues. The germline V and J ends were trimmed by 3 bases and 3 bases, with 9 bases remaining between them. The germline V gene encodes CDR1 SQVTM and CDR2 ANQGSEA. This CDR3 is CSVEDSYYEQYF. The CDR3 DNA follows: TGCAGCGTTGAGGACAGCTACTACGAGCAGTACTTC.

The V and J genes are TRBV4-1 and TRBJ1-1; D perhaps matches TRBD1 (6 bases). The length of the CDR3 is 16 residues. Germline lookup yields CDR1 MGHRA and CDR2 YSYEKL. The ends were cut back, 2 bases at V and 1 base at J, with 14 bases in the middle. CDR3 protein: CASSQPQDRANTEAFF. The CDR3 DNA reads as TGCGCCAGCAGCCAACCCCAGGACAGAGCGAACACTGAAGCTTTCTTT.

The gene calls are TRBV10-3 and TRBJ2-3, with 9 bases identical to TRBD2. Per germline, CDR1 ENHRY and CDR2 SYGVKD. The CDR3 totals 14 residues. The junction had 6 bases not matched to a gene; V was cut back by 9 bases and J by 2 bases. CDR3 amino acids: CAMAGGFNTDTQYF. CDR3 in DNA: TGTGCCATGGCGGGAGGGTTTAACACAGATACGCAGTATTTT.

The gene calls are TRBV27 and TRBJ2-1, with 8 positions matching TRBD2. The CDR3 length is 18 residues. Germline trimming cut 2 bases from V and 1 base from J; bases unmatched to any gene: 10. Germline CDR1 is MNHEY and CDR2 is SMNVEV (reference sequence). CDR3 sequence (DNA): TGTGCCAGCAGTTTAGTCCGGGGCAGCGGGAGTTCCTACAATGAGCAGTTCTTC. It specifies CASSLVRGSGSSYNEQFF.

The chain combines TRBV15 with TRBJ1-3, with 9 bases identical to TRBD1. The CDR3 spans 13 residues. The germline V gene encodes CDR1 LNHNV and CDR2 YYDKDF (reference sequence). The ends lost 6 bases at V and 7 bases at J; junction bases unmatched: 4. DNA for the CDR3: TGTGCCACCAGGGACAGGGGTGTTAACACCATATATTTT. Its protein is CATRDRGVNTIYF.

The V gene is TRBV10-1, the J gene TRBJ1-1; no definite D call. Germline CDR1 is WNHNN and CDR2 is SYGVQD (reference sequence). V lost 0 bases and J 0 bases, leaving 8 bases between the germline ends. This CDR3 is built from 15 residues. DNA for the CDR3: TGCGCCAGCAGTGAGTCCCCGGGAATGAACACTGAAGCTTTCTTT. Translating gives CASSESPGMNTEAFF.

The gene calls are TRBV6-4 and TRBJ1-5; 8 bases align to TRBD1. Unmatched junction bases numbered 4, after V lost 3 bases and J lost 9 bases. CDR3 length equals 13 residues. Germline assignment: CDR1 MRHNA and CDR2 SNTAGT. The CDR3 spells CASSETGGGPQHF. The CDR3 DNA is TGTGCCAGCAGTGAAACAGGGGGGGGGCCCCAGCATTTT.

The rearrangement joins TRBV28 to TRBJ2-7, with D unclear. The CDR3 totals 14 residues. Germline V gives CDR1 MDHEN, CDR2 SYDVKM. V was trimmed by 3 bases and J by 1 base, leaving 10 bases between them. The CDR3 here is CASSFRVGSYEQYF. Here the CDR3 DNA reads TGTGCCAGCAGTTTCCGGGTTGGGTCCTACGAGCAGTACTTC.

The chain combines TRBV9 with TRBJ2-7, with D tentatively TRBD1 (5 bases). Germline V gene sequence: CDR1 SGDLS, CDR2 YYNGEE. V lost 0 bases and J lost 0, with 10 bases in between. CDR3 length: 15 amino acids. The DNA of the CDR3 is TGTGCCAGCAGCGTAGGGGGCTCGAGCTCCTACGAGCAGTACTTC. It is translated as CASSVGGSSSYEQYF.

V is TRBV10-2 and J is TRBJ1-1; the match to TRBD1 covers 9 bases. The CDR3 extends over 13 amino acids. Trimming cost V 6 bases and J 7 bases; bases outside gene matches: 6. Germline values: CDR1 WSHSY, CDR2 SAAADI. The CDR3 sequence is CASRGQGTNEAFF. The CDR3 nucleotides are TGCGCCAGCAGAGGACAGGGGACGAATGAAGCTTTCTTT.

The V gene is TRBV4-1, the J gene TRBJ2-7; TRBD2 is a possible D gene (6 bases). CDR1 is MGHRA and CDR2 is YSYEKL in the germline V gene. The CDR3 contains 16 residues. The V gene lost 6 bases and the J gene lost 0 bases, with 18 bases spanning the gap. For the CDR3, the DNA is TGCGCCAGCAGAGCGTCGGCTAGCGTGAACTCCTACGAGCAGTACTTC. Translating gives CASRASASVNSYEQYF.

CDR3 nucleotide sequence: TGTGCCAGCAGTTACTCCCGACAGGGGCCCACTGAAGCTTTCTTT. The encoded protein is CASSYSRQGPTEAFF. J is TRBJ1-1 and V is TRBV6-5, with 8 bases that match TRBD1. CDR1 and CDR2 from the germline V gene are MNHEY and SVGAGI. This CDR3 region has 15 residues. V was clipped by 0 bases and J by 4 bases; unmatched bases: 4.

CDR3 residues: CASSSRTGVNYGYTF. The DNA for the CDR3 is TGTGCCAGCAGCTCCCGGACAGGGGTTAACTATGGCTACACCTTC. The genes are TRBV9 and TRBJ1-2; 9 nucleotides align to TRBD1. Trimming at V came to 4 bases and at J to 1 base, leaving 5 bases not matched to a gene. Germline V lookup: CDR1 SGDLS, CDR2 YYNGEE. This CDR3 is 15 amino acids long. The variable domain in full, completed from reference TRBV9 and TRBJ1-2, reads DSGVTQTPKHLITATGQRVTLRCSPRSGDLSVYWYQQSLDQGLQFLIQYYNGEERAKGNILERFSAQQFPDLHSELNLSSLELGDSALYFCASSSRTGVNYGYTFGSGTRLTVV.

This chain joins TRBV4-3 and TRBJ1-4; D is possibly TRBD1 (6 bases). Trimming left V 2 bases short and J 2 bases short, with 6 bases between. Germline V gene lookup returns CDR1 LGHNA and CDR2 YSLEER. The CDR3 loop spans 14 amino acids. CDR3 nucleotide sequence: TGCGCCAGCAGCCAACAGGGGACTAATGAAAAACTGTTTTTT. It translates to CASSQQGTNEKLFF.

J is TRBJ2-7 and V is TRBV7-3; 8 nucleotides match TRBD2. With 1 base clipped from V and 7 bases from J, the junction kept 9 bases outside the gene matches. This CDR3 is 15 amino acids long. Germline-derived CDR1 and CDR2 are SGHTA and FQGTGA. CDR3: CASSLIGTSGEEQYF. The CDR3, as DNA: TGTGCCAGCAGCTTAATTGGGACTAGTGGCGAAGAGCAGTACTTC.

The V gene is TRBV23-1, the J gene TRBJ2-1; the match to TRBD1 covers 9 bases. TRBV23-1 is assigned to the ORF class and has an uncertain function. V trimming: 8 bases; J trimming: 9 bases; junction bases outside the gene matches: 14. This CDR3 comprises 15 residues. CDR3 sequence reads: CASGTGQGFNIEQFF. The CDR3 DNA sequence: TGCGCCAGCGGTACGGGACAGGGTTTCAATATTGAGCAGTTCTTC.